Presented here are 27 T cell receptor beta chains from one specimen sequenced in a study of cytomegalovirus exposure and HLA in healthy donors. With 60 Vbeta and 13 Jbeta primers, the PCR was carried out. Profiling relied on immunoSEQ multiplex PCR, and the TCRdb table lists in-frame clones only, not all of them. Here the sample spans 150,000 to 200,000 clones, approximately 90% being singletons. Sequenced material: PBMCs. These receptors were collected from a woman aged 25 to 39 in good health and CMV-seronegative.

This chain links TRBV19 with TRBJ1-5; no reliable D call. The CDR3 sequence is 15 residues long. Germline CDR1 and CDR2: LNHDA and SQIVND (reference sequence). Trimming removed 4 bases at V and 2 bases at J, with 12 bases between. CDR3 protein: CASSRSYIGNQPQHF. CDR3 coding DNA: TGTGCCAGTAGTAGGTCGTACATTGGCAATCAGCCCCAGCATTTT.

CDR3 sequence (DNA): TGTGCCAGCAGCTTAGGTGGTAACCCCGCACAAGATACGCAGTATTTT. Protein: CASSLGGNPAQDTQYF. V usage is TRBV7-2 and J usage is TRBJ2-3; D gene uncertain. The CDR3 loop spans 16 amino acids. Germline CDR1 SGHTA, CDR2 FQGNSA. The germline V and J ends were trimmed by 1 base and 5 bases, with 16 bases remaining between them.

V usage is TRBV5-1 and J usage is TRBJ2-7; 10 nucleotides agree with TRBD1. The CDR3 contains 15 residues. V lost 4 bases, J lost 5 bases, and 9 bases stayed unmatched. CDR1 and CDR2 from the germline V gene are SGHRS and YFSETQ. The CDR3 reads CASSPRPGQGNEQYF. DNA of the CDR3: TGCGCCAGCAGCCCCCGCCCGGGACAGGGGAACGAGCAGTACTTC.

This clone showed up just once. The rearrangement links TRBV2 to TRBJ2-7; the D gene is possibly TRBD1 (6 bases). This CDR3 is built from 11 residues. V lost 7 bases to trimming and J lost 4 bases, with 8 bases between them. Germline CDR1 reads SNHLY; CDR2 reads FYNNEI. CDR3 bases: TGTGCCAGCATACAGGGTTACGAGCAGTACTTC. Translated: CASIQGYEQYF.

This chain links TRBV7-2 with TRBJ2-1; 8 positions agree with TRBD1. The CDR3 is 16 residues long. Germline CDR1 is SGHTA and CDR2 is FQGNSA. V gave up 5 bases and J gave up 2 bases; unmatched junction bases: 8. CDR3 nucleotides: TGTGCCAGCAGCCCATCGGGACAGGCCACCTACAATGAGCAGTTCTTC. This encodes CASSPSGQATYNEQFF.

The chain is built from TRBV10-3 and TRBJ2-5, with D possibly TRBD1 on 6 matching bases. The J call is uncertain, as TRBJ2-7 better fits the DNA end. Germline CDR1 and CDR2: ENHRY and SYGVKD. The CDR3 totals 15 residues. Here the CDR3 reads CAISEPFTGFHEQYF. The CDR3 nucleotides are TGTGCCATCAGTGAGCCCTTTACAGGGTTCCACGAGCAGTACTTC.

The chain combines TRBV5-6 with TRBJ2-3, with D perhaps TRBD2 (6 bases). CDR3 size: 16 residues. Trimming pared 0 bases from V and 4 bases from J, leaving 15 bases between. CDR1 is SGHDT, CDR2 YYEEEE, per germline. The CDR3 DNA sequence: TGTGCCAGCAGCTTGGCCGAGGGGCCGGGAGCAGATACGCAGTATTTT. Translating it yields CASSLAEGPGADTQYF.

This clone came up a few times. This rearrangement joins TRBV5-5 to TRBJ2-7; 8 bases map to TRBD1. Losses at the gene ends were 0 bases for V and 9 bases for J; bases not matched to a gene: 8. The CDR3 is 14 residues long. Germline CDR1 reads SGHKS; CDR2 reads YYEKEE (reference sequence). The CDR3 DNA is TGTGCCAGCAGCTTGGGGCACAGGGGGGAAGGGCAGTACTTC. The encoded protein is CASSLGHRGEGQYF.

V usage is TRBV2 and J usage is TRBJ2-2; 7 bases fit TRBD2. Germline-derived CDR1 and CDR2 are SNHLY and FYNNEI. The CDR3 length is 14 residues. V trimming: 7 bases; J trimming: 1 base; junction bases outside the gene matches: 3. CDR3 bases: TGTGCCAGCAAGACTAGCATGAACACCGGGGAGCTGTTTTTT. It is translated as CASKTSMNTGELFF. The complete variable domain, with remaining parts taken from reference TRBV2 and TRBJ2-2, reads EPEVTQTPSHQVTQMGQEVILRCVPISNHLYFYWYRQILGQKVEFLVSFYNNEISEKSEIFDDQFSVERPDGSNFTLKIRSTKLEDSAMYFCASKTSMNTGELFFGEGSRLTVL.

This chain connects TRBV19 to TRBJ1-1; D is uncertain. V shed 8 bases and J shed 2 bases, with 6 bases lying between them. The germline CDR1 and CDR2 sequences are LNHDA and SQIVND (reference sequence). This CDR3 is 11 amino acids long. The CDR3 is CASEINTEAFF. In DNA, the CDR3 is TGTGCCAGTGAGATAAACACTGAAGCTTTCTTT. The full variable domain, in which reference TRBV19 and TRBJ1-1 provide the parts outside the CDR3, is DGGITQSPKYLFRKEGQNVTLSCEQNLNHDAMYWYRQDPGQGLRLIYYSQIVNDFQKGDIAEGYSVSREKKESFPLTVTSAQKNPTAFYLCASEINTEAFFGQGTRLTVV.

Of note for this clone: This CDR3 is missing its conserved last phenylalanine or tryptophan, likely due to a read error. The DNA is omitted, as the CDR3 cannot be located on it reliably, and the CDR3 follows TCRdb's listing. This chain connects TRBV10-3 to TRBJ2-7; the D call TRBD2 from the table was never checked on the DNA. A total of 13 residues make up the CDR3, ends included. In germline, CDR1 is ENHRY, CDR2 SYGVKD. The CDR3 reads CAISESGAAFSSI.

The chain has TRBV28 and TRBJ2-7; 7 bases are shared with TRBD2. This CDR3 has 16 residues. CDR1 MDHEN and CDR2 SYDVKM come from the germline V gene. J lost 4 bases, V lost 2 bases, and 11 bases had no gene match. This chain's CDR3 is CASSLARSGGSYEQYF. The CDR3 region has the DNA TGTGCCAGCAGTTTAGCGAGATCGGGGGGATCTTACGAGCAGTACTTC.

This chain connects TRBV18 to TRBJ1-1; D not resolved. This CDR3 is 14 amino acids long. Germline CDR1 KGHSH, CDR2 LQKENI. V was clipped by 6 bases and J by 2 bases, with 13 bases between them. CDR3 residues: CASSWAGGNTEAFF. The CDR3 DNA follows: TGTGCCAGCTCCTGGGCGGGCGGTAACACTGAAGCTTTCTTT.

V gene TRBV2 combines with J gene TRBJ2-5, with a possible D match to TRBD1 (5 bases). V lost 6 bases, J lost 4 bases, and 18 bases lay in between. Germline CDR1 is SNHLY and CDR2 is FYNNEI. The CDR3 runs to 15 residues. The CDR3 sequence is CASRPRVEVRETQYF. DNA of the CDR3: TGTGCCAGCAGACCCAGGGTTGAGGTCAGAGAGACCCAGTACTTC.

The genes are TRBV14 and TRBJ2-7; no reliable D call. CDR1 and CDR2 from the germline V gene are SGHDN and FVKESK. This CDR3 region has 13 residues. V was clipped by 3 bases and J by 1 base, with 7 bases between them. As DNA, the CDR3 is TGTGCCAGCAGCCACCACAATTCCTACGAGCAGTACTTC. It is translated as CASSHHNSYEQYF.

V gene TRBV7-9 combines with J gene TRBJ1-2, with a possible D match to TRBD1 (6 bases). This CDR3 has 13 amino acids. In germline, CDR1 is SEHNR, CDR2 FQNEAQ (reference sequence). V lost 1 base to trimming and J lost 7 bases, with 10 bases between them. CDR3 in amino acids: CASSLVGTSGYTF. The CDR3 coding sequence is TGTGCCAGCAGCTTAGTTGGGACAAGTGGCTACACCTTC.

This sequence joins TRBV28 and TRBJ1-2; TRBD1 matches at 9 bases. CDR1 and CDR2 from the germline V gene are MDHEN and SYDVKM. Trimming cost V 6 bases and J 7 bases; bases outside gene matches: 3. The CDR3 loop spans 12 amino acids. The CDR3 coding sequence is TGTGCCAGCAGACAGGGGGCGCTTGGCTACACCTTC. Translating gives CASRQGALGYTF.

The V gene is TRBV15, the J gene TRBJ1-2; 7 positions agree with TRBD1. V shed 3 bases and J 6 bases; nucleotides not matched to a gene: 7. The CDR3 sequence is 14 residues long. Per the germline V gene, CDR1 is LNHNV and CDR2 is YYDKDF (reference sequence). This CDR3 reads CATSSIDRDHGYTF. In DNA, the CDR3 is TGTGCCACCAGCAGTATCGACAGGGACCATGGCTACACCTTC.

V usage is TRBV29-1 and J usage is TRBJ2-1; 14 nucleotides agree with TRBD2. V lost 7 bases and J lost 0; bases outside the gene matches: 8. Germline lookup yields CDR1 SQVTM and CDR2 ANQGSEA. The CDR3 runs to 17 residues. CDR3: CSAGTSGGVFSYNEQFF. CDR3 bases: TGCAGCGCCGGGACTAGCGGGGGAGTTTTCTCCTACAATGAGCAGTTCTTC.

The V call is TRBV7-9, the J call TRBJ1-1; 10 bases align to TRBD1. The CDR3 loop spans 17 amino acids. The V and J ends lost 3 bases and 0 bases, in that order; junction bases with no gene match: 7. Germline CDR1 reads SEHNR; CDR2 reads FQNEAQ (reference sequence). For the CDR3, the DNA is TGTGCCAGCAGCTTGCGACAGGGGGCCATTTTGAACACTGAAGCTTTCTTT. Translating gives CASSLRQGAILNTEAFF.

This clone was counted a single time. The chain uses TRBV2 and TRBJ2-7; TRBD2 matches 11 bases. CDR1 and CDR2 (germline): SNHLY, FYNNEI. The CDR3 covers 15 residues. Losses at the gene ends were 6 bases for V and 5 bases for J; bases not matched to a gene: 9. The CDR3 reads CASSATSGRKDEQYF. The CDR3, as DNA: TGTGCCAGCAGCGCCACTAGCGGGAGAAAGGACGAGCAGTACTTC.

The chain carries TRBV7-9 and TRBJ2-7, with TRBD1 identical over 8 bases. This CDR3 has 12 residues. The J segment lost 9 bases and the V segment lost 6 bases, leaving 7 bases of the junction unmatched. Germline V gives CDR1 SEHNR, CDR2 FQNEAQ (reference sequence). In nucleotides, the CDR3 is TGTGCCAGCAGATACGACAGGGGAGGGCAGTACTTC. This codes for CASRYDRGGQYF.

V is TRBV7-9 and J is TRBJ1-2, with D tentatively TRBD1 (6 bases). With 3 bases removed from V and 5 bases from J, the gap between germline ends came to 7 bases. CDR1 is SEHNR, CDR2 FQNEAQ, per germline (reference sequence). The CDR3 has 12 residues. CDR3 DNA sequence: TGTGCCAGCAGCTTTACAGGGTATGGCTACACCTTC. Amino acids: CASSFTGYGYTF.

This chain links TRBV2 with TRBJ2-2; 10 nucleotides agree with TRBD2. Trimming took 0 bases from V and 2 from J; bases not matched to a gene: 6. The CDR3 loop spans 18 amino acids. Germline CDR1 reads SNHLY; CDR2 reads FYNNEI. The CDR3 spells CASSEAPAGGLNTGELFF. CDR3 coding DNA: TGTGCCAGCAGTGAAGCTCCAGCGGGGGGGCTAAACACCGGGGAGCTGTTTTTT.

The chain employs TRBV2 and TRBJ2-7, with D possibly being TRBD2 (5 bases). With 0 bases removed from V and 0 bases from J, the gap between germline ends came to 12 bases. The CDR3 is made up of 16 amino acids. From germline, CDR1 is SNHLY and CDR2 FYNNEI. The chain's CDR3 is CASSEARIASSYEQYF. In DNA form, the CDR3 reads TGTGCCAGCAGTGAAGCGCGGATAGCGAGCTCCTACGAGCAGTACTTC.

The genes are TRBV7-2 and TRBJ2-5; no clear D. V dropped 5 bases and J dropped 6 bases, with 10 bases sitting between them. The CDR3 consists of 12 residues. Germline V gene sequence: CDR1 SGHTA, CDR2 FQGNSA. CDR3 residues: CASSPRGQTQYF. The CDR3 DNA sequence: TGTGCCAGCAGCCCCCGAGGTCAGACCCAGTACTTC. Full variable domain (outside the CDR3, taken from reference TRBV7-2 and TRBJ2-5): GAGVSQSPSNKVTEKGKDVELRCDPISGHTALYWYRQSLGQGLEFLIYFQGNSAPDKSGLPSDRFSAERTGGSVSTLTIQRTQQEDSAVYLCASSPRGQTQYFGPGTRLLVL.

The chain uses TRBV19 and TRBJ2-1; a possible D gene is TRBD2 (5 bases). Germline CDR1 and CDR2: LNHDA and SQIVND (reference sequence). The CDR3 consists of 14 residues. Trimming left V 7 bases short and J 10 bases short, with 20 bases between. The CDR3 sequence is CASTPPSVSGEQFF. CDR3 bases: TGTGCCAGTACTCCTCCATCAGTTTCGGGAGAGCAGTTCTTC.